This TCR beta chain was identified during a study of T cell responses to AZD1222 COVID-19 vaccine. A word on this clone: Its antigen remains unknown.

Germline V gene data show CDR1 as LNHDA and CDR2 as SQIVND (reference sequence). V lost 5 bases to trimming and J lost 0 bases, with 11 bases between them. This CDR3 spans 15 amino acids. Profiled with immunoSEQ multiplex PCR; TCRdb holds only in-frame clones, not every one. This sample has some 120,000 clones; 85% to 90% occur once, and the top ten carry around 30%. Study conclusions and caveats: Baseline seropositivity characterized only a handful of AZD1222 recipients.

The sequence was collected from an adult in good health. The sequenced sample was peripheral blood, obtained on day 0 of AZD1222 vaccination. This sequence joins TRBV19 and TRBJ2-1; D is uncertain. CDR3: CASSVRSSSYNEQFF. In DNA form, the CDR3 reads TGTGCCAGTAGTGTAAGGTCCAGCTCCTACAATGAGCAGTTCTTC.